This T cell receptor beta chain was identified during a study of blood T cell repertoires in COVID-19. Clones were read by immunoSEQ multiplex PCR, and TCRdb kept only the in-frame ones, dropping some. The profile shows about 250,000 clones, about 80% of them singletons. The CDR3 runs 13 residues. Germline assignment: CDR1 SGHNT and CDR2 YYREEE (reference sequence). Trimming removed 2 bases at V and 5 bases at J, with 10 bases between. The sequenced material came from peripheral blood. J is TRBJ1-1 and V is TRBV5-4; weak D call: TRBD1 (6 bases). The clonotype comes from a man aged 50-60 years with active or convalescent COVID-19. The CDR3 sequence is CASSFNRATEAFF. The CDR3 DNA reads TGTGCCAGCAGCTTTAACAGGGCTACTGAAGCTTTCTTT.